A single sample is the source of the 19 T cell receptor beta chains below, sequenced in a study of blood T cell repertoires in COVID-19. Repertoires were generated with immunoSEQ multiplex PCR, while TCRdb's copy carries only in-frame clones and drops some. This table has around 170,000 clones, approximately 79% appearing once. The sample consisted of peripheral blood. Every receptor here comes from a woman older than 75 with acute or convalescent COVID-19.

There are a few counts of this clone. The chain couples TRBV10-1 to TRBJ2-7; 7 bases match TRBD1. The CDR3 is made up of 14 amino acids. From germline, CDR1 is WNHNN and CDR2 SYGVQD (reference sequence). With 3 bases clipped from V and 2 bases from J, the junction kept 4 bases outside the gene matches. In DNA, the CDR3 is TGCGCCAGCAGTGACTACAGGGGACCCTACGAGCAGTACTTC. This encodes CASSDYRGPYEQYF.

Only one count was recorded for this clone. The chain joins TRBV5-1 to TRBJ1-2; no firm D call. Germline V lookup: CDR1 SGHRS, CDR2 YFSETQ. V was trimmed by 2 bases and J by 2 bases, leaving 7 bases between them. CDR3 length: 13 amino acids. The CDR3 nucleotides read TGCGCCAGCAGCTTTCGTGTGAACTATGGCTACACCTTC. Translation: CASSFRVNYGYTF.

The chain couples TRBV12-2 to TRBJ2-7; TRBD2, the D gene given by the table, was not confirmed from the DNA. TRBV12-2 corresponds to a pseudogene. CDR3 length equals 16 residues. DNA for the CDR3: TGTGCAAGTCGCTTAGGATTGAGCGGGAGGGAATACGAGCAGTACTTC. It encodes CASRLGLSGREYEQYF.

The V gene is TRBV25-1, the J gene TRBJ2-1; no firm D call. There are 14 residues in the CDR3. Germline CDR1 is MGHDK and CDR2 is SYGVNS. Trimming took off 1 base at V and 9 bases at J, with 13 bases between the two ends. The CDR3 nucleotides read TGTGCCAGCAGTGAATCCCCTAGTACGGTTGAGCAGTTCTTC. Translation gives CASSESPSTVEQFF.

This chain connects TRBV25-1 to TRBJ2-7; 8 positions match TRBD2. Germline V gene sequence: CDR1 MGHDK, CDR2 SYGVNS. Germline trimming cut 2 bases from V and 3 bases from J; bases unmatched to any gene: 6. The CDR3 runs to 15 residues. The CDR3 DNA sequence: TGTGCCAGCAGTGAAAGTCTAGCGGGTCGCTACGAGCAGTACTTC. Its protein is CASSESLAGRYEQYF.

The gene calls are TRBV19 and TRBJ2-1, with 8 bases lining up with TRBD2. The CDR3 runs to 16 residues. Germline CDR1 is LNHDA and CDR2 is SQIVND (reference sequence). Losses at the gene ends were 5 bases for V and 13 bases for J; bases not matched to a gene: 19. The CDR3 bases are TGTGCCAGTAGTTTATATCCGGGGAGCGGGAGTAGGACTCAGTTCTTC. This gives the protein CASSLYPGSGSRTQFF.

V usage is TRBV27 and J usage is TRBJ2-5, with 7 bases matching TRBD1. CDR3 length: 14 amino acids. Germline CDR1 reads MNHEY; CDR2 reads SMNVEV (reference sequence). The V and J ends lost 1 base and 5 bases, in that order; junction bases with no gene match: 4. CDR3 in amino acids: CASSLLGQKETQYF. DNA of the CDR3: TGTGCCAGCAGTTTATTGGGACAGAAGGAGACCCAGTACTTC.

This chain connects TRBV28 to TRBJ1-5, with 7 bases matching TRBD1. Germline CDR1 MDHEN, CDR2 SYDVKM. V trimming: 3 bases; J trimming: 6 bases; junction bases outside the gene matches: 14. The CDR3 has 17 residues. The CDR3 region has the DNA TGTGCCAGCAGTTTCGCGTTGCCAAGGGGGCCGGCTCAGCCCCAGCATTTT. Amino acid sequence: CASSFALPRGPAQPQHF. Filled out from reference TRBV28 and TRBJ1-5, the complete variable domain reads DVKVTQSSRYLVKRTGEKVFLECVQDMDHENMFWYRQDPGLGLRLIYFSYDVKMKEKGDIPEGYSVSREKKERFSLILESASTNQTSMYLCASSFALPRGPAQPQHFGDGTRLSIL.

This clone occurred a few times. The J gene is TRBJ1-6, the V gene TRBV19; TRBD1 aligns across 7 bases. This CDR3 contains 14 residues. CDR1 is LNHDA and CDR2 is SQIVND in the germline V gene (reference sequence). The V gene end was trimmed by 5 bases and the J gene end by 7 bases; junction bases not matched to a gene: 5. The CDR3 coding sequence is TGTGCCAGTAGTCCCCGGGACAGAAATTCACCCCTCCACTTT. Its translation: CASSPRDRNSPLHF. Full variable domain (missing parts from reference TRBV19 and TRBJ1-6): DGGITQSPKYLFRKEGQNVTLSCEQNLNHDAMYWYRQDPGQGLRLIYYSQIVNDFQKGDIAEGYSVSREKKESFPLTVTSAQKNPTAFYLCASSPRDRNSPLHFGNGTRLTVT.

The chain links TRBV12-3 or TRBV12-4 to TRBJ2-1; a possible D gene is TRBD1 (6 bases). There are 12 residues in the CDR3. The ends were cut back, 6 bases at V and 5 bases at J, with 8 bases in the middle. The CDR3 region has the DNA TGTGCCAGCAGCGGACAGAACAATGAGCAGTTCTTC. Translated, it gives CASSGQNNEQFF.

The rearrangement uses TRBV18 and TRBJ2-1; D remains ambiguous. CDR3 size: 15 residues. Germline values: CDR1 KGHSH, CDR2 LQKENI. V dropped 5 bases and J dropped 0 bases, with 11 bases sitting between them. The CDR3 spells CASSSQAISYNEQFF. The CDR3 coding sequence is TGTGCCAGCTCATCTCAGGCAATCTCCTACAATGAGCAGTTCTTC. The variable domain in full, with the rest retrieved from reference TRBV18 and TRBJ2-1, is NAGVMQNPRHLVRRRGQEARLRCSPMKGHSHVYWYRQLPEEGLKFMVYLQKENIIDESGMPKERFSAEFPKEGPSILRIQQVVRGDSAAYFCASSSQAISYNEQFFGPGTRLTVL.

This clone was observed a single time. J is TRBJ1-5 and V is TRBV19; D unclear. V dropped 0 bases and J dropped 6 bases, with 15 bases sitting between them. This CDR3 is 16 amino acids long. Per the germline V gene, CDR1 is LNHDA and CDR2 is SQIVND (reference sequence). The CDR3 DNA follows: TGTGCCAGTAGTATAGATATTTTGGCAGTTGGTCAGCCCCAGCATTTT. It yields the protein CASSIDILAVGQPQHF.

A few counts support this clone. The genes are TRBV28 and TRBJ1-2; 10 nucleotides agree with TRBD1. Germline CDR1 reads MDHEN; CDR2 reads SYDVKM. With V trimmed by 2 bases and J by 8 bases, 8 bases remained unmatched. The CDR3 has 15 amino acids. CDR3 in DNA: TGTGCCAGCAGTTTAGAGGGACAGGGGAAGGAGGGCTACACCTTC. Encoded protein: CASSLEGQGKEGYTF.

The chain carries TRBV7-9 and TRBJ1-1; a weak D match, TRBD1 (5 bases). The CDR3 length is 14 residues. Germline lookup yields CDR1 SEHNR and CDR2 FQNEAQ (reference sequence). The V end was cut by 5 bases, the J end by 1 base, with 11 bases between. CDR3 sequence: CASSDLGGNTEAFF. CDR3 DNA sequence: TGTGCCAGCAGCGACCTCGGGGGGAACACTGAAGCTTTCTTT.

The chain joins TRBV7-9 to TRBJ1-2, with D perhaps TRBD1 (6 bases). CDR3 length: 15 residues. From germline, CDR1 is SEHNR and CDR2 FQNEAQ (reference sequence). V was cut by 6 bases and J by 6 bases, with 20 bases left in between. The CDR3 nucleotides are TGTGCCAGCAGTTCCCCGGGGGGGCAATTTGATGGCTACACCTTC. Its translation is CASSSPGGQFDGYTF.

The chain combines TRBV28 with TRBJ2-7; 13 bases map to TRBD2. The trim removed 6 bases at V and 5 bases at J, leaving 10 bases unmatched. CDR3 size: 16 residues. The germline V gene encodes CDR1 MDHEN and CDR2 SYDVKM. The CDR3: CASRLRLAGGRHEQYF. The CDR3 nucleotides are TGTGCCAGCAGACTCCGACTAGCGGGAGGTCGCCACGAGCAGTACTTC.

About this clone: The junction differs from germline at one of its ends, possibly a read error. The J gene is TRBJ2-3, the V gene TRBV9, with a possible D match to TRBD2 (6 bases). CDR3 length: 15 amino acids. The germline gives CDR1 SGDLS, CDR2 YYNGEE. Here the CDR3 reads CASRVAEGGTDTQYF. For the CDR3, the DNA is TGTGCCAGCAGGGTAGCGGAAGGGGGCACAGATACGCAGTATTTT.

This CDR3 reads CASSQGLLAIWAEQYF. The DNA for the CDR3 is TGTGCCAGCAGCCAGGGACTACTAGCGATATGGGCCGAGCAGTACTTC. The gene calls are TRBV3-1 (or the pseudogene TRBV3-2) and TRBJ2-7, with TRBD2 matching over 7 bases. In germline, CDR1 is LGHDT, CDR2 YNNKEL (reference sequence). V lost 3 bases and J lost 6; bases outside the gene matches: 14. The CDR3 length is 16 residues.

The genes are TRBV2 and TRBJ1-2, with D maybe TRBD1 (6 bases). Trimming shortened V by 0 bases and J by 7 bases, and 15 bases separated the two germline ends. The CDR3 runs 15 residues. Germline loops: CDR1 SNHLY, CDR2 FYNNEI. CDR3 residues: CASSEAPRGPSGYTF. CDR3 DNA sequence: TGTGCCAGCAGTGAAGCGCCCAGGGGTCCCTCTGGCTACACCTTC.